This is a list of T cell receptor beta chains from one sample in a study of T cells in Graves' hyperthyroidism and ophthalmopathy. TCRdb re-analysed the multiplex PCR reads in MiXCR, keeping a single row per CDR3 protein. The sample includes a few hundred thousand distinct CDR3 sequences, around 45% of them seen just once. Specimen: peripheral blood or thyroid tissue (not recorded which). The source is an adult woman with Graves' disease, either hyperthyroidism or ophthalmopathy (not recorded which). The CDR3 runs from the conserved cysteine through the conserved F or W. The order of the fields is V gene, J gene, CDR3 length, clone size, D gene, CDR3 DNA, CDR3 protein. D genes are given only for firm matches. Expanded clones are given a class, and other clones once, few, many or no size at all.

V gene: TRBV19; J gene: TRBJ2-1; CDR3 length: 16; clone size: .; D gene: .; CDR3 DNA: TGTGCCACAAATATAGGGGGACCACCACTTTACAATGAGCAGTTCTTC; CDR3 protein: CATNIGGPPLYNEQFF
V gene: TRBV6-6; J gene: TRBJ1-1; CDR3 length: 11; clone size: many; D gene: .; CDR3 DNA: TGTGCCAGCAACCTGAACACTGAAGCTTTCTTT; CDR3 protein: CASNLNTEAFF
V gene: TRBV7-9; J gene: TRBJ2-7; CDR3 length: 16; clone size: .; D gene: .; CDR3 DNA: TGCGCCAGCAGCCAATCGGACAGCAGGATCGCCTACGAGCAGTACTTC; CDR3 protein: CASSQSDSRIAYEQYF
V gene: TRBV5-1; J gene: TRBJ1-5; CDR3 length: 11; clone size: many; D gene: .; CDR3 DNA: TGCGCCAGGTTACCCCCACAGCCCCAGCATTTT; CDR3 protein: CARLPPQPQHF
V gene: TRBV10-3; J gene: TRBJ2-7; CDR3 length: 13; clone size: .; D gene: .; CDR3 DNA: TGTGCCATCAGTGAGGGGGTAAGCTACGAGCAGTACTTC; CDR3 protein: CAISEGVSYEQYF
V gene: TRBV7-9; J gene: TRBJ2-7; CDR3 length: 13; clone size: once; D gene: .; CDR3 DNA: TGTGCCAGCAGCAGACCGGGAAACTACAAGCAGTACTTC; CDR3 protein: CASSRPGNYKQYF
V gene: TRBV10-3; J gene: TRBJ2-7; CDR3 length: 13; clone size: .; D gene: .; CDR3 DNA: TGTGCCATGGCGGAGGGGGCGCTTTACGAGCAGTACTTC; CDR3 protein: CAMAEGALYEQYF
V gene: TRBV19; J gene: TRBJ2-6; CDR3 length: 17; clone size: .; D gene: .; CDR3 DNA: TGTGCCAGTAGTAGTTGGCAGAGGAACACTGGGGCCAACGTCCTGACTTTC; CDR3 protein: CASSSWQRNTGANVLTF
V gene: TRBV5-1; J gene: TRBJ2-2; CDR3 length: 14; clone size: many; D gene: .; CDR3 DNA: TGCGCCAGCAGCCCCCTTGGGAACACCGGGGAGCTGTTTTTT; CDR3 protein: CASSPLGNTGELFF
V gene: TRBV15; J gene: TRBJ2-5; CDR3 length: 13; clone size: few; D gene: .; CDR3 DNA: TGTGCCACCAGCAGAGATCTCCAAGAGACCCAGTACTTC; CDR3 protein: CATSRDLQETQYF
V gene: TRBV10-3; J gene: TRBJ2-7; CDR3 length: 16; clone size: .; D gene: .; CDR3 DNA: TGTGCCATCAGTGAGTCAACAGGTTCTTACTCCTACGAGCAGTACTTC; CDR3 protein: CAISESTGSYSYEQYF
V gene: TRBV6-5; J gene: TRBJ1-5; CDR3 length: 14; clone size: .; D gene: .; CDR3 DNA: TGTGCCAGCAGTGTCCAGGGTTATGGGCAGCCCCAGCATTTT; CDR3 protein: CASSVQGYGQPQHF
V gene: TRBV20-1; J gene: TRBJ2-5; CDR3 length: 13; clone size: few; D gene: TRBD2; CDR3 DNA: TGCAGTGGGGAGGGAGGGCCGCTGGAGACCCAGTACTTC; CDR3 protein: CSGEGGPLETQYF
V gene: TRBV12-3/TRBV12-4; J gene: TRBJ1-5; CDR3 length: 16; clone size: many; D gene: .; CDR3 DNA: TGTGCCAGCAGTTTAGTTGAGGGATTTAGCAATCAGCCCCAGCATTTT; CDR3 protein: CASSLVEGFSNQPQHF
V gene: TRBV12-3/TRBV12-4; J gene: TRBJ1-5; CDR3 length: 15; clone size: .; D gene: .; CDR3 DNA: TGTGCCAGCAGTTTTGGGTCCGGGATGAATCAGCCCCAGCATTTT; CDR3 protein: CASSFGSGMNQPQHF